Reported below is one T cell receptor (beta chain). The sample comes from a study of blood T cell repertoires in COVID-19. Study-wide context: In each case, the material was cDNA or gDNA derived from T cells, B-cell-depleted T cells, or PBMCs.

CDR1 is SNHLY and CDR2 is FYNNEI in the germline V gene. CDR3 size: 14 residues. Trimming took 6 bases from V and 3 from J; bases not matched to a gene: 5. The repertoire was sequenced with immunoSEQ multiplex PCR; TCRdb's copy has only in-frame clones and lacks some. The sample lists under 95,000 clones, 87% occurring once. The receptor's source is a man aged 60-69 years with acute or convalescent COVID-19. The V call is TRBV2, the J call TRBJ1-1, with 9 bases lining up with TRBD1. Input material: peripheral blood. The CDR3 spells CASRRQGGDTEAFF. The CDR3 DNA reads TGTGCCAGCAGAAGACAGGGGGGGGACACTGAAGCTTTCTTT.